A single sample gave rise to the 27 T cell receptor beta chains below, sequenced in a study of T cells in localized non-small cell lung cancer. This table comes from immunoSEQ multiplex PCR, and its TCRdb copy is limited to in-frame clones, with some not included. Of about 1,400 clones in the sample, roughly 23% were seen once. Source: normal lung tissue next to the tumor, taken before any cancer treatment. These TCRs come from a female donor over 55 with stage I squamous cell lung carcinoma.

This clone was detected a few times. The chain has TRBV6-8 and TRBJ1-2; D not resolved. Germline V lookup: CDR1 MNHGY, CDR2 SAAAGT. The CDR3 consists of 13 residues. V was trimmed by 2 bases and J by 8 bases, leaving 12 bases between them. The CDR3: CASSYAPDRGYTF. The DNA of the CDR3 is TGTGCCAGCAGTTACGCGCCCGACCGGGGCTACACCTTC.

The rearrangement joins TRBV30 to TRBJ1-5; 9 bases agree with TRBD1. The CDR3 covers 14 residues. V lost 1 base, J lost 7 bases, and 5 bases stayed unmatched. The germline CDR1 and CDR2 sequences are GTSNPN and SVGIG (reference sequence). The CDR3: CAWSGTGDGQPQHF. In DNA form, the CDR3 reads TGTGCCTGGAGTGGGACAGGGGACGGGCAGCCCCAGCATTTT.

The chain carries TRBV11-3 and TRBJ2-3; 10 bases are shared with TRBD2. The CDR3 is 15 amino acids. The V and J ends lost 5 bases and 4 bases, in that order; junction bases with no gene match: 6. Germline V gene data show CDR1 as SGHNT and CDR2 as YENEEA. DNA for the CDR3: TGTGCCAGCAGCGCCACTAGCGGGGAAGCAGATACGCAGTATTTT. It codes for CASSATSGEADTQYF.

The rearrangement uses TRBV5-1 and TRBJ1-2; 7 nucleotides align to TRBD1. The CDR3 loop spans 15 amino acids. V was clipped by 7 bases and J by 7 bases; unmatched bases: 16. CDR1 is SGHRS, CDR2 YFSETQ, per germline. The CDR3 sequence is CASRRDSEQGGGYTF. The CDR3, as DNA: TGCGCCAGCCGGCGGGACAGTGAGCAGGGTGGTGGCTACACCTTC.

In its sample, this clone was seen a few times. The rearrangement joins TRBV6-8 to TRBJ1-2; D remains ambiguous. This CDR3 is built from 12 residues. The V gene's germline CDR1 is MNHGY and CDR2 SAAAGT. Trimming stripped 5 bases from V and 8 bases from J, with 12 bases between. The CDR3 nucleotides are TGTGCCAGCAGTCCAATTGGAGTAGGCTACACCTTC. The encoded protein is CASSPIGVGYTF.

The chain links TRBV6-8 to TRBJ1-2; tentative D call: TRBD1 (5 bases). The CDR3 covers 17 residues. Germline V gives CDR1 MNHGY, CDR2 SAAAGT. V was cut by 2 bases and J by 2 bases, with 18 bases left in between. The CDR3 loop is CASSYQDSGFQNYGYTF. The CDR3 nucleotides read TGTGCCAGCAGTTACCAAGATTCAGGGTTCCAAAACTATGGCTACACCTTC.

The chain uses TRBV6-8 and TRBJ2-7, with a possible D match to TRBD1 (6 bases). From germline, CDR1 is MNHGY and CDR2 SAAAGT. V dropped 6 bases and J dropped 8 bases, with 20 bases sitting between them. The length of the CDR3 is 14 residues. CDR3 bases: TGTGCCAGCAGCCCCCGTTCACAGGGTCCCAAGCAGTACTTC. It translates to CASSPRSQGPKQYF.

In its sample, this clone was seen a few times. This chain links TRBV28 with TRBJ1-2; 10 bases line up with TRBD1. The V and J ends lost 7 bases and 4 bases, in that order; junction bases with no gene match: 18. CDR1 MDHEN and CDR2 SYDVKM come from the germline V gene. The CDR3 totals 18 residues. As DNA, the CDR3 is TGTGCCAGCATCCCGCTTTTGGGACAGGGGAATCAGCGCTATGGCTACACCTTC. Translated: CASIPLLGQGNQRYGYTF.

This clone was counted a few times. The chain combines TRBV19 with TRBJ1-4, with D possibly being TRBD1 (5 bases). Trimming stripped 5 bases from V and 10 bases from J, with 14 bases between. The CDR3 runs to 13 residues. CDR1 and CDR2 (germline): LNHDA, SQIVND (reference sequence). The DNA of the CDR3 is TGTGCCAGTAGTTGGGGCAGTGGGGTAAAACTGTTTTTT. Protein product: CASSWGSGVKLFF.

In its sample, this clone ranks as medium-sized (0.01 to 0.1%). V is TRBV11-3 and J is TRBJ2-3; TRBD2 agrees at 10 bases. The CDR3 is made up of 18 amino acids. V trimming: 0 bases; J trimming: 1 base; junction bases outside the gene matches: 7. The germline gives CDR1 SGHNT, CDR2 YENEEA. The CDR3 spells CASSLEDTGTSGTDTQYF. In DNA form, the CDR3 reads TGTGCCAGCAGCTTAGAGGATACCGGGACTAGCGGCACAGATACGCAGTATTTT. The variable domain in full, completed from reference TRBV11-3 and TRBJ2-3, reads EAGVVQSPRYKIIEKKQPVAFWCNPISGHNTLYWYLQNLGQGPELLIRYENEEAVDDSQLPKDRFSAERLKGVDSTLKIQPAELGDSAVYLCASSLEDTGTSGTDTQYFGPGTRLTVL.

The chain carries TRBV19 and TRBJ1-4, with D perhaps TRBD1 (6 bases). Germline CDR1 LNHDA, CDR2 SQIVND (reference sequence). V was clipped by 7 bases and J by 8 bases, with 20 bases between them. This CDR3 has 15 amino acids. The CDR3 region is CASKERGNSREKLFF. For the CDR3, the DNA is TGTGCCAGTAAGGAAAGGGGGAACTCCCGGGAAAAACTGTTTTTT.

Only a few counts were recorded for this clone. V usage is TRBV6-8 and J usage is TRBJ2-1; D perhaps matches TRBD2 (8 bases). V shed 4 bases and J shed 8 bases, with 15 bases lying between them. CDR1 is MNHGY and CDR2 is SAAAGT in the germline V gene. The CDR3 covers 14 residues. CDR3 residues: CASSWTGAGDEQFF. DNA of the CDR3: TGTGCCAGCAGTTGGACAGGAGCGGGGGATGAGCAGTTCTTC.

The chain is built from TRBV5-1 and TRBJ1-3; the D is unclear. Germline V lookup: CDR1 SGHRS, CDR2 YFSETQ. The CDR3 has 16 residues. Trimming removed 0 bases from V and 0 bases from J, with 10 bases in between. The CDR3: CASSLDPESSGNTIYF. DNA for the CDR3: TGCGCCAGCAGCTTGGATCCGGAGAGCTCTGGAAACACCATATATTTT.

This clone is a singleton in its sample. The V gene is TRBV19, the J gene TRBJ2-1; 7 bases map to TRBD2. The germline gives CDR1 LNHDA, CDR2 SQIVND (reference sequence). With V trimmed by 2 bases and J by 6 bases, 7 bases remained unmatched. The CDR3 spans 15 residues. The CDR3 DNA reads as TGTGCCAGTAGTATATCCAGCGGGGAGGGCAATGAGCAGTTCTTC. It translates to CASSISSGEGNEQFF.

The rearrangement links TRBV5-1 to TRBJ2-2; 8 nucleotides match TRBD1. The CDR3 spans 15 residues. Germline V gives CDR1 SGHRS, CDR2 YFSETQ. Trimming cost V 2 bases and J 6 bases; bases outside gene matches: 6. The CDR3 is CASSLVPGQAGELFF. CDR3 nucleotide sequence: TGCGCCAGCAGCTTAGTGCCGGGACAGGCCGGGGAGCTGTTTTTT. The full variable domain, its missing parts supplied by reference TRBV5-1 and TRBJ2-2, is KAGVTQTPRYLIKTRGQQVTLSCSPISGHRSVSWYQQTPGQGLQFLFEYFSETQRNKGNFPGRFSGRQFSNSRSEMNVSTLELGDSALYLCASSLVPGQAGELFFGEGSRLTVL.

This clone was detected only once. The chain combines TRBV19 with TRBJ2-3; D might be TRBD1 (10 bases). The V and J ends lost 1 base and 5 bases respectively, with 19 bases between them. The CDR3 sequence is 17 residues long. Germline V gene sequence: CDR1 LNHDA, CDR2 SQIVND (reference sequence). Here the CDR3 DNA reads TGTGCCAGTAGTATAGTAGCGGGGGACAGGGGAAGAGATACGCAGTATTTT. It specifies CASSIVAGDRGRDTQYF.

This clone was counted a few times. The chain recombines TRBV6-8 with TRBJ1-1; tentatively, D is TRBD1 (5 bases). The germline V and J ends were trimmed by 5 bases and 7 bases, with 17 bases remaining between them. Germline loops: CDR1 MNHGY, CDR2 SAAAGT. The CDR3 loop spans 14 amino acids. In DNA, the CDR3 is TGTGCCAGCAGTGCGGGGGAGGCCGTCGGTGAAGCTTTCTTT. The encoded protein is CASSAGEAVGEAFF.

The chain is built from TRBV6-8 and TRBJ1-2; TRBD1 matches at 9 bases. The CDR3 has 14 amino acids. V shed 5 bases, J shed 7 bases, and the junction held 8 bases outside the gene matches. CDR1 and CDR2 (germline): MNHGY, SAAAGT. This chain's CDR3 is CASSDYRDRAGYTF. CDR3 DNA: TGTGCCAGCAGTGATTACCGGGACAGGGCTGGCTACACCTTC.

The chain has TRBV6-8 and TRBJ1-6; 9 nucleotides align to TRBD1. The CDR3 consists of 14 residues. V lost 5 bases and J lost 6; bases outside the gene matches: 2. CDR1 is MNHGY, CDR2 SAAAGT, per germline. This chain's CDR3 is CASSRTGVNSPLHF. Here the CDR3 DNA reads TGTGCCAGCAGTCGGACAGGGGTTAATTCACCCCTCCACTTT.

On this clone: The sequence runs out 1 residue before the end of the CDR3; the remainder is reconstructed from the germline J gene. The chain carries TRBV6-1 and TRBJ2-7; D remains ambiguous. The CDR3 loop spans 14 amino acids. V lost 1 base and J lost 2, with 9 bases in between. Per germline, CDR1 MNHNS and CDR2 SASEGT. The CDR3 protein is CASSEVGRPYEQYF. The sequenced CDR3 bases are TGTGCCAGCAGTGAAGTGGGCAGGCCCTACGAGCAGTAC.

This clone was seen a few times. This chain joins TRBV9 and TRBJ1-6; weak D call: TRBD1 (5 bases). The germline V gene encodes CDR1 SGDLS and CDR2 YYNGEE. V was pared by 5 bases and J by 1 base, with 16 bases between. The CDR3 is 17 residues long. CDR3 sequence reads: CASRRMGGESYNSPLHF. As DNA, the CDR3 is TGTGCCAGCAGACGCATGGGGGGAGAGTCCTATAATTCACCCCTCCACTTT. Based on the CDR3 plus reference TRBV9 and TRBJ1-6, the full variable domain is DSGVTQTPKHLITATGQRVTLRCSPRSGDLSVYWYQQSLDQGLQFLIQYYNGEERAKGNILERFSAQQFPDLHSELNLSSLELGDSALYFCASRRMGGESYNSPLHFGNGTRLTVT.

The V gene is TRBV19, the J gene TRBJ1-1, with a weak D call TRBD1 (5 bases). Trimming shortened V by 6 bases and J by 7 bases, and 18 bases separated the two germline ends. This CDR3 is built from 14 residues. Germline assignment: CDR1 LNHDA and CDR2 SQIVND (reference sequence). This CDR3 is CASSVTEMKGEAFF. The CDR3, as DNA: TGTGCCAGTAGCGTGACAGAGATGAAGGGTGAAGCTTTCTTT.

By share, this clone ranks as medium-sized. This rearrangement joins TRBV11-3 to TRBJ1-5, with D possibly matching TRBD1 (6 bases). The CDR3 is 16 amino acids. The germline V gene has CDR1 SGHNT and CDR2 YENEEA. The V end lost 3 bases, the J end lost 3 bases, and 15 bases lay between the germline ends. The CDR3 sequence is CASSLAPTGINQPQHF. The CDR3 DNA sequence: TGTGCCAGCAGCTTGGCGCCGACAGGAATCAATCAGCCCCAGCATTTT. The whole variable domain, remainder taken from reference TRBV11-3 and TRBJ1-5, is EAGVVQSPRYKIIEKKQPVAFWCNPISGHNTLYWYLQNLGQGPELLIRYENEEAVDDSQLPKDRFSAERLKGVDSTLKIQPAELGDSAVYLCASSLAPTGINQPQHFGDGTRLSIL.

The rearrangement joins TRBV11-3 to TRBJ2-7; D may be TRBD2 (8 bases). Per germline, CDR1 SGHNT and CDR2 YENEEA. V was clipped by 5 bases and J by 2 bases, with 16 bases between them. The CDR3 extends over 15 amino acids. CDR3 nucleotides: TGTGCCAGCAGCCACCGGGAGGGGGCTACCTACGAGCAGTACTTC. Protein sequence: CASSHREGATYEQYF.

This clone has just a few counts. V gene TRBV5-1 combines with J gene TRBJ2-1; TRBD2 matches at 11 bases. CDR3 length equals 15 residues. Germline V lookup: CDR1 SGHRS, CDR2 YFSETQ. The V gene end was trimmed by 7 bases and the J gene end by 7 bases; junction bases not matched to a gene: 10. This chain's CDR3 is CASRTTASGRNEQFF. The CDR3 DNA follows: TGCGCCAGCCGAACTACGGCTAGCGGGAGGAATGAGCAGTTCTTC.

This clone was picked up a small number of times. The rearrangement links TRBV11-3 to TRBJ2-1; 8 bases are shared with TRBD1. This CDR3 is built from 14 residues. The trim removed 5 bases at V and 8 bases at J, leaving 8 bases unmatched. CDR1 and CDR2 from the germline V gene are SGHNT and YENEEA. CDR3: CASSLSDREYEQFF. The DNA for the CDR3 is TGTGCCAGCAGCCTTTCGGACAGGGAATATGAGCAGTTCTTC.

This clone has only a few counts. The chain has TRBV11-3 and TRBJ1-1, with D perhaps matching TRBD1 (5 bases). This CDR3 contains 14 residues. V was shortened by 2 bases and J by 6 bases, with 13 bases between the two germline ends. CDR1 and CDR2 (germline): SGHNT, YENEEA. The CDR3, as DNA: TGTGCCAGCAGCTTAAGTGGGGGTTTCCCTGAAGCTTTCTTT. It encodes CASSLSGGFPEAFF.